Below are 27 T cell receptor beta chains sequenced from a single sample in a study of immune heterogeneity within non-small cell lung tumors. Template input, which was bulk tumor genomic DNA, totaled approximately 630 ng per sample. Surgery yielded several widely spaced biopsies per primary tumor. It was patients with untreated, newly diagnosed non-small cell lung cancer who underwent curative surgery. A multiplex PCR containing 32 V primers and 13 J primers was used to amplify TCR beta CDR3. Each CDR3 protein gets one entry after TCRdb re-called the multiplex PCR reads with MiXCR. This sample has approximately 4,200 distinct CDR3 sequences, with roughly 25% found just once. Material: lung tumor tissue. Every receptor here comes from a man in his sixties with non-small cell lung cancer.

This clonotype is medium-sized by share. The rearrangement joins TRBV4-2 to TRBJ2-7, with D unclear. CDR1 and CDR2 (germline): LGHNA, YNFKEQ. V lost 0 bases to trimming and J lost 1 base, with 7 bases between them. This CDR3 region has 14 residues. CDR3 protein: CASSQDRASYEQYF. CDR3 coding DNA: TGTGCCAGCAGCCAAGATCGCGCTTCCTACGAGCAGTACTTC.

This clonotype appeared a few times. CDR3 protein: CASSGTHLGLATNEQFF. The CDR3 DNA sequence: TGTGCCAGCAGTGGTACCCACCTGGGACTAGCGACCAATGAGCAGTTCTTC. This sequence joins TRBV9 and TRBJ2-1; 10 positions match TRBD2. The ends lost 5 bases at V and 6 bases at J; junction bases unmatched: 14. Germline-derived CDR1 and CDR2 are SGDLS and YYNGEE. The CDR3 is made up of 17 amino acids. Full variable domain (missing parts from reference TRBV9 and TRBJ2-1): DSGVTQTPKHLITATGQRVTLRCSPRSGDLSVYWYQQSLDQGLQFLIQYYNGEERAKGNILERFSAQQFPDLHSELNLSSLELGDSALYFCASSGTHLGLATNEQFFGPGTRLTVL.

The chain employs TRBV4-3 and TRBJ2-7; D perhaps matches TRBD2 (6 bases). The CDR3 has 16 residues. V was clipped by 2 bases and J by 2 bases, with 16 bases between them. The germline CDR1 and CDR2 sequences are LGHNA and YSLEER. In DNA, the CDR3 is TGCGCCAGCAGCCAATTCGGGACTTTCCCACCCTACGAGCAGTACTTC. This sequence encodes CASSQFGTFPPYEQYF.

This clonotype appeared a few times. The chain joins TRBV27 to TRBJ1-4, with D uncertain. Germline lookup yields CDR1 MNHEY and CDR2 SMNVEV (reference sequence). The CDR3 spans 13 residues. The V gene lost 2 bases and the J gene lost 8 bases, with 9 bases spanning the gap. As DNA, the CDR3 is TGTGCCAGCAGTTTACGGGTCCGGGAAAAACTGTTTTTT. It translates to CASSLRVREKLFF.

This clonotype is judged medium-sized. The CDR3 bases are TGCAGTGCTAGAGCGCCCCGGACAGGAAACAATGAGCAGTTCTTC. Translated, it gives CSARAPRTGNNEQFF. V gene TRBV20-1 combines with J gene TRBJ2-1; the match to TRBD1 covers 7 bases. Germline values: CDR1 DFQATT, CDR2 SNEGSKA (reference sequence). This CDR3 spans 15 amino acids. The V and J ends lost 1 base and 5 bases, in that order; junction bases with no gene match: 8.

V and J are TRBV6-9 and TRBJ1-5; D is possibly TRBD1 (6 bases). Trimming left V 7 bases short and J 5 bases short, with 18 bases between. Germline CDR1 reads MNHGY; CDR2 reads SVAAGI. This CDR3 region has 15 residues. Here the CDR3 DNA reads TGTGCCAGCACTTGGGGGGGGCGCCTTTATCAGCCCCAGCATTTT. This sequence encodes CASTWGGRLYQPQHF.

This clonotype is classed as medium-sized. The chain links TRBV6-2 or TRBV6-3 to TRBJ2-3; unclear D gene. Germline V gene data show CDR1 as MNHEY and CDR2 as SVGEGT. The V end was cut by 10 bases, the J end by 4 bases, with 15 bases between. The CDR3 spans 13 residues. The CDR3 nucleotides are TGTGCCATCAGCCTAGGTGGGTCAGATACGCAGTATTTT. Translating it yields CAISLGGSDTQYF.

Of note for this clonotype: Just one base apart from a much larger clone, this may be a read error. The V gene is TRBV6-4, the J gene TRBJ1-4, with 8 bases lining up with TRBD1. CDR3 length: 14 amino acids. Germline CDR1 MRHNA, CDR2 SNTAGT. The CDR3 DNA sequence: TGTGCCAGCCGATACAGGGGGTCTAATGAAAAACTGCTTTTT. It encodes CASRYRGSNEKLLF.

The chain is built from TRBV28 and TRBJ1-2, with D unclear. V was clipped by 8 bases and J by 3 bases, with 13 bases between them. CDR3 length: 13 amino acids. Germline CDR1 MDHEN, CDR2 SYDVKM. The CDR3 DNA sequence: TGTGCCAGCGCCCCAGCGTCCCACTATGGCTACACCTTC. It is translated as CASAPASHYGYTF.

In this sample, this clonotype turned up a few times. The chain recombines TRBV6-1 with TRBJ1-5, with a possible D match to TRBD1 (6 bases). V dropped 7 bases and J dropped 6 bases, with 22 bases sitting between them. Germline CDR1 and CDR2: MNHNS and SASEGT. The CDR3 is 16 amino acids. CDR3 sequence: CASNLNRGGMVQPQHF. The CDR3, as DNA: TGTGCCAGCAATCTCAATCGAGGGGGGATGGTTCAGCCCCAGCATTTT.

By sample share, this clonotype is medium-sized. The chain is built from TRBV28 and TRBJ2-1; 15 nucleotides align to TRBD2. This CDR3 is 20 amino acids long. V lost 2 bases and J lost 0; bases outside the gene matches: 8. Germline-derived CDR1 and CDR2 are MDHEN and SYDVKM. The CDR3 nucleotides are TGTGCCAGCAGTTTACCACCGGGACTAGCGGGGGGTAGCTCCTACAATGAGCAGTTCTTC. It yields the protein CASSLPPGLAGGSSYNEQFF. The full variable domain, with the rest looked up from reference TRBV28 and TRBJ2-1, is DVKVTQSSRYLVKRTGEKVFLECVQDMDHENMFWYRQDPGLGLRLIYFSYDVKMKEKGDIPEGYSVSREKKERFSLILESASTNQTSMYLCASSLPPGLAGGSSYNEQFFGPGTRLTVL.

CDR3 protein: CSADTDTGELFF. The CDR3 region has the DNA TGCAGTGCCGATACGGACACCGGGGAGCTGTTTTTT. The chain employs TRBV20-1 and TRBJ2-2; D ambiguous. CDR1 and CDR2 (germline): DFQATT, SNEGSKA (reference sequence). The V end lost 6 bases, the J end lost 3 bases, and 8 bases lay between the germline ends. This CDR3 is 12 amino acids long.

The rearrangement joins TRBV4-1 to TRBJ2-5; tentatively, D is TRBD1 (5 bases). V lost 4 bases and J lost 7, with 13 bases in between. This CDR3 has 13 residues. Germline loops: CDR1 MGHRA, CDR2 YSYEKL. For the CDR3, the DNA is TGCGCCAGCAGCCCCCAAGGGGTCGGGACCCAGTACTTC. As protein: CASSPQGVGTQYF.

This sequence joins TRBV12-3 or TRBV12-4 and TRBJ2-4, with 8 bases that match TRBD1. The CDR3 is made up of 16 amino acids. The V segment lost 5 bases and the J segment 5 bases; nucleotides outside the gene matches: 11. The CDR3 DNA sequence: TGTGCCAGCAGTAGACAGGGGATCTTCACCCAAAACATTCAGTACTTC. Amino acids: CASSRQGIFTQNIQYF.

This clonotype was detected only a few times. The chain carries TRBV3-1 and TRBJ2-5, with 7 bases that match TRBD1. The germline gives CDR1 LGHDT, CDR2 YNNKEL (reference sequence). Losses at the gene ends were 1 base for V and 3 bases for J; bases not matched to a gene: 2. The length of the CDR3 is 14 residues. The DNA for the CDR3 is TGTGCCAGCAGCCAAGGACAGGGTGAAGAGACCCAGTACTTC. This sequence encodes CASSQGQGEETQYF.

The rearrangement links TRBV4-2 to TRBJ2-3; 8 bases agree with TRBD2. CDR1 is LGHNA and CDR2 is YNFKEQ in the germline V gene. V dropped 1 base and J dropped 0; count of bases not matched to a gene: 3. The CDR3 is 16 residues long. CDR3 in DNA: TGTGCCAGCAGCCAAGCTAGCGGGCCTAGCACAGATACGCAGTATTTT. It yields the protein CASSQASGPSTDTQYF.

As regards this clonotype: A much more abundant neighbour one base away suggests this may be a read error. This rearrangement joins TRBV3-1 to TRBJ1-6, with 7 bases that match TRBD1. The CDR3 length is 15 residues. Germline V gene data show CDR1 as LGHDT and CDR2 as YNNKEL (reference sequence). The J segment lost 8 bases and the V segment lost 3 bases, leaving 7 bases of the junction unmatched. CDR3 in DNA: TGTGCCAGCAGCCAGGGGAGGGGGCAAGATTCACCCCTCCACTTT. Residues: CASSQGRGQDSPLHF.

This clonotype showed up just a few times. CDR3 DNA sequence: TGTGCCACCAGTGATGGGGGGCGCAATGAGCAGTTCTTC. Translated: CATSDGGRNEQFF. The chain employs TRBV24-1 and TRBJ2-1; D tentatively fits TRBD1 or TRBD2 (6 bases each). CDR3 length equals 13 residues. Germline V gene data show CDR1 as KGHDR and CDR2 as SFDVKD. The ends were cut back, 3 bases at V and 6 bases at J, with 8 bases in the middle.

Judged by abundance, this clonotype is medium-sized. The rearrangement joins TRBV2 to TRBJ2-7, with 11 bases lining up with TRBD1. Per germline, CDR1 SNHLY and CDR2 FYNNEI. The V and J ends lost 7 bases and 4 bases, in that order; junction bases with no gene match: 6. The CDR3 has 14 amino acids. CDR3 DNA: TGTGCCAGCATGGGGGGACAGGGGGGATACGAGCAGTACTTC. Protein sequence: CASMGGQGGYEQYF.

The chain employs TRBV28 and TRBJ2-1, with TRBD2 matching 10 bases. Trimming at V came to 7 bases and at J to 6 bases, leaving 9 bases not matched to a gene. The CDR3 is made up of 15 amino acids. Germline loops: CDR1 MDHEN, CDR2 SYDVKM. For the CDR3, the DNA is TGTGCCAGCACCCCGAAGCGGGAGGGCCTCAATGAGCAGTTCTTC. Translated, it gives CASTPKREGLNEQFF.

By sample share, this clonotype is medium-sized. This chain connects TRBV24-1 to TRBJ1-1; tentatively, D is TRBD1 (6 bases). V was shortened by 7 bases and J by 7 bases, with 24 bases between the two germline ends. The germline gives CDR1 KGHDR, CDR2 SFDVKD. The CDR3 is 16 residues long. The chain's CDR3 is CATSSPQGPGDGEAFF. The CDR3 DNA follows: TGTGCCACCAGCTCCCCGCAGGGCCCAGGGGACGGTGAAGCTTTCTTT.

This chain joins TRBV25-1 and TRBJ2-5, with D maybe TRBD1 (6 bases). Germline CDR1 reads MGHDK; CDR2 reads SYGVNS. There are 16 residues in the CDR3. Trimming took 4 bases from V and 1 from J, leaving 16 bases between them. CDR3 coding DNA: TGTGCCAGCAGTGGGATGAACAGGGTAGGCCAAGAGACCCAGTACTTC. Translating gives CASSGMNRVGQETQYF. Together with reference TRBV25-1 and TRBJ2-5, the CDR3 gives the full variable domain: EADIYQTPRYLVIGTGKKITLECSQTMGHDKMYWYQQDPGMELHLIHYSYGVNSTEKGDLSSESTVSRIRTEHFPLTLESARPSHTSQYLCASSGMNRVGQETQYFGPGTRLLVL.

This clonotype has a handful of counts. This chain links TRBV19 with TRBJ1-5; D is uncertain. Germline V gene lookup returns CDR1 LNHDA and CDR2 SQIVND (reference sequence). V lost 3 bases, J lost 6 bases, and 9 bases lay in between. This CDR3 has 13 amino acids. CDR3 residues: CASSIGGVQPQHF. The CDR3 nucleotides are TGTGCCAGTAGTATCGGCGGCGTTCAGCCCCAGCATTTT.

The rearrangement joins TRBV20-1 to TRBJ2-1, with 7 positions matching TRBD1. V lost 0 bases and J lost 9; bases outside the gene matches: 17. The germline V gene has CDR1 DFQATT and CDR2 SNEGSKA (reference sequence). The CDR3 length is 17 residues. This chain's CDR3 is CSARDIGSGQYLTEQFF. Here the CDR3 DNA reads TGCAGTGCTAGAGATATTGGGTCGGGACAGTATCTTACTGAGCAGTTCTTC.

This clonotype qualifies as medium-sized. CDR3 bases: TGTGCCAGCAGTGAACAAAGGGGGACTTATGGCTACACCTTC. Its protein product is CASSEQRGTYGYTF. The rearrangement uses TRBV6-1 and TRBJ1-2; tentatively, D is TRBD1 (6 bases). Looked up from germline, CDR1 is MNHNS and CDR2 is SASEGT. There are 14 residues in the CDR3. Trimming took 2 bases from V and 5 from J, leaving 12 bases between them.

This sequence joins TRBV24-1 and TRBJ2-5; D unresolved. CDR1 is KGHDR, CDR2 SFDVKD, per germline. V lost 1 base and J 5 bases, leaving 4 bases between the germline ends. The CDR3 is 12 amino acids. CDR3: CATSDFGETQYF. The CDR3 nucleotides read TGTGCCACCAGTGATTTCGGGGAGACCCAGTACTTC.

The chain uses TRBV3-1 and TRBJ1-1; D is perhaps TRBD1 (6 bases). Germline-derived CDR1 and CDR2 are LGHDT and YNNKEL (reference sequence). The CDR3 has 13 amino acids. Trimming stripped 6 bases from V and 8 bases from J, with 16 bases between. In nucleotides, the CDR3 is TGTGCCAGCAGTCTTGGACAGACCCTCGAAGCTTTCTTT. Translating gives CASSLGQTLEAFF.